The clone carrying this T cell receptor beta chain was counted ten times or more. Its antigen remains unknown. Trimming left V 5 bases short and J 0 bases short, with 20 bases between. The CDR3 length is 18 residues. The germline gives CDR1 MNHEY, CDR2 SMNVEV (reference sequence). This specimen comes from a study of T cell repertoires in cytomegalovirus infection. On the study more broadly: A matching HLA type, together with CMV infection, was signaled by public TCR beta signatures. Study-wide results and caveats: The study identified carriers of CMV plus the relevant HLA from cumulative public TCR beta family frequency.

TCRdb ran MiXCR on the reads and lists one entry per CDR3 protein. The sample shows 400,000 to 550,000 distinct CDR3 sequences, about 10% of them seen only once. The specimen sequenced was PBMCs. This rearrangement joins TRBV27 to TRBJ2-1; D tentatively reads TRBD1 or TRBD2 (6 bases each). The TCR originated in a human donor in good health (CMV status not recorded). Some clones in this sample may be carry-over from other donors' samples. In nucleotides, the CDR3 is TGTGCCAGCAGTAGATCGGCTGTGAGGGGGGTCTCCTACAATGAGCAGTTCTTC. It is translated as CASSRSAVRGVSYNEQFF.